The 15 T cell receptor beta chains presented below share a single source sample, sequenced in a study of monozygotic twins with inflammatory bowel disease. Reanalyzing the 5' RACE reads, TCRdb keeps one entry per CDR3 protein, without DNA. Found here are 110,000 or so distinct CDR3 sequences; the top ten clones hold roughly 12%. Sequencing was done on a sample of blood. All receptors derive from a human donor with ulcerative colitis or Crohn's disease, or a healthy co-twin of an affected twin (not recorded which).

The rearrangement links TRBV20-1 to TRBJ2-5; without DNA, the TCRdb call of TRBD1 cannot be checked. Per the germline V gene, CDR1 is DFQATT and CDR2 is SNEGSKA (reference sequence). The CDR3 loop spans 16 amino acids. This chain's CDR3 is CSAPPTGGALQETQYF.

V and J are TRBV20-1 and TRBJ2-7. Germline V gene lookup returns CDR1 DFQATT and CDR2 SNEGSKA (reference sequence). The CDR3 sequence is 14 residues long. This chain's CDR3 is CSASADGFSYEQYF.

The chain uses TRBV7-2 and TRBJ2-1; lacking DNA, the TRBD2 call made by TCRdb goes unchecked. In germline, CDR1 is SGHTA, CDR2 FQGNSA. This CDR3 comprises 14 residues. CDR3 residues: CASSFLALYNEQFF.

V usage is TRBV7-2 and J usage is TRBJ2-7. Germline V gene lookup returns CDR1 SGHTA and CDR2 FQGNSA. The CDR3 length is 14 residues. The CDR3 sequence: CASSLGKSYYEQYF.

The genes are TRBV5-1 and TRBJ2-5; TCRdb designates TRBD1, a call that cannot be tested without DNA. CDR1 and CDR2 from the germline V gene are SGHRS and YFSETQ. This CDR3 spans 16 amino acids. CDR3 in amino acids: CASGLDVDRPQETQYF.

The V call is TRBV19, the J call TRBJ1-2; TCRdb's D gene call, TRBD1, goes unchecked for lack of DNA. The CDR3 spans 14 residues. The germline gives CDR1 LNHDA, CDR2 SQIVND (reference sequence). CDR3 protein: CASTHRGTNYGYTF.

The chain uses TRBV2 and TRBJ1-2; TCRdb gives TRBD1 as the D gene, but with no DNA this cannot be confirmed. Germline CDR1 is SNHLY and CDR2 is FYNNEI. This CDR3 contains 13 residues. CDR3 loop: CASRAGWNYGYTF. Full variable domain (outside the CDR3, taken from reference TRBV2 and TRBJ1-2): EPEVTQTPSHQVTQMGQEVILRCVPISNHLYFYWYRQILGQKVEFLVSFYNNEISEKSEIFDDQFSVERPDGSNFTLKIRSTKLEDSAMYFCASRAGWNYGYTFGSGTRLTVV.

The V gene is TRBV5-1, the J gene TRBJ2-2. CDR1 and CDR2 (germline): SGHRS, YFSETQ. The CDR3 has 14 amino acids. CDR3 residues: CASSLETTGGELFF.

The chain links TRBV7-6 to TRBJ2-1; TCRdb names TRBD1, which stays unverified in the absence of DNA. Germline CDR1 is SGHVS and CDR2 is FNYEAQ. The CDR3 sequence is 15 residues long. The CDR3 sequence: CASSLGRGGYNEQFF.

V gene TRBV6-1 combines with J gene TRBJ1-5; no DNA is available, so the TRBD1 call from TCRdb remains unchecked. The CDR3 runs 14 residues. Germline V CDR1 and CDR2: MNHNS, SASEGT. CDR3 loop: CASTGTYSNQPQHF.

The gene calls are TRBV7-8 and TRBJ2-5; without DNA, the TCRdb call of TRBD2 cannot be checked. Germline CDR1 SGHVS, CDR2 FQNEAQ. The CDR3 is made up of 19 amino acids. CDR3 loop: CASSLRPRLAGHTPGTQYF.

This rearrangement joins TRBV10-3 to TRBJ1-2. Per germline, CDR1 ENHRY and CDR2 SYGVKD. This CDR3 comprises 14 residues. The CDR3 is CAISESGVGYGYTF.

J is TRBJ2-7 and V is TRBV6-1; with no DNA, the TCRdb D assignment of TRBD1 cannot be verified. The CDR3 has 13 residues. The germline V gene has CDR1 MNHNS and CDR2 SASEGT. The CDR3 is CASARDRAYEQYF.

The J gene is TRBJ2-7, the V gene TRBV3-1. CDR3 length: 14 amino acids. Germline CDR1 is LGHDT and CDR2 is YNNKEL (reference sequence). CDR3 protein: CASSQDLRSYEQYF.

The J gene is TRBJ1-1, the V gene TRBV18. This CDR3 comprises 13 residues. The V gene's germline CDR1 is KGHSH and CDR2 LQKENI. This CDR3 is CASSAGMGTEAFF.